Shown below are 5 T cell receptor beta chains from a single sample sequenced in a study of regulatory T cells in long-lasting Graves disease. Construction of the TCR beta libraries employed iRepertoire HTBI primers in conjunction with Arm-PCR of CDR3 regions. Each CDR3 protein is one row after TCRdb ran MiXCR on the multiplex PCR reads. The sample holds approximately 690,000 distinct CDR3 sequences, roughly 30% seen once. Time point reported: persistent/refractory GD, antithyroid drugs over 5 years with positive TRAb. RNA isolated from PBMCs was used to make the TCR library. Sequencing was performed on peripheral blood mononuclear cells (PBMCs), taken when the disease was refractory, from a patient treated with antithyroid drugs. These receptors were taken from a female donor with Graves disease.

V gene TRBV10-1 combines with J gene TRBJ2-7; TRBD2 matches at 9 bases. The junction had 5 bases not matched to a gene; V was cut back by 2 bases and J by 6 bases. This CDR3 is built from 14 residues. Germline V gene lookup returns CDR1 WNHNN and CDR2 SYGVQD (reference sequence). DNA for the CDR3: TGCGCCAGCAGTGAGGTAGCGGGAGTGGCCGAGCAGTACTTC. Protein product: CASSEVAGVAEQYF.

There are a few counts of this clonotype. J is TRBJ1-1 and V is TRBV12-5, with unresolved D. The ends were cut back, 1 base at V and 0 bases at J, with 12 bases in the middle. Germline values: CDR1 LGHNT, CDR2 FRNRAP. This CDR3 region has 16 residues. The DNA of the CDR3 is TGTGCTAGTGGTTTGGCTGGGTCCATGATGAACACTGAAGCTTTCTTT. Translating it yields CASGLAGSMMNTEAFF.

This clonotype has just a few counts. This sequence joins TRBV3-1 and TRBJ1-2, with a tentative D call TRBD1 (6 bases). V gave up 3 bases and J gave up 0 bases, with 14 bases separating them. Germline V gene sequence: CDR1 LGHDT, CDR2 YNNKEL (reference sequence). The CDR3 consists of 16 residues. This CDR3 is CASSHDRPLANYGYTF. DNA of the CDR3: TGTGCCAGCAGCCATGACAGGCCCTTAGCTAACTATGGCTACACCTTC.

This clonotype was recorded at least ten times. The V call is TRBV12-3 or TRBV12-4, the J call TRBJ1-4; 8 bases are shared with TRBD1. V lost 5 bases to trimming and J lost 2 bases; unmatched junction nucleotides: 13. The CDR3 length is 18 residues. The CDR3 bases are TGTGCCAGCAGTCGCCGCAGGGGGCTGGCCTGGACTAATGAAAAACTGTTTTTT. Protein sequence: CASSRRRGLAWTNEKLFF.

This clonotype was recorded many times. The chain carries TRBV12-3 or TRBV12-4 and TRBJ2-4; TRBD2 matches at 8 bases. The CDR3 totals 14 residues. V lost 2 bases to trimming and J lost 7 bases; unmatched junction nucleotides: 4. As DNA, the CDR3 is TGTGCCAGCAGTTTAAACGGGAGGGGGAACATTCAGTACTTC. Its protein product is CASSLNGRGNIQYF.